This T cell receptor (beta chain) derives from a study of blood T cells in healthy people across ages. This clonotype has only one observation. Its target is not known. Alongside a J-beta primer mix, a sample-barcoded 5' primer served in a second PCR lasting about 7 to 11 cycles. Carrying 12 random nucleotides, a template-switch adaptor labeled each individual cDNA molecule. TCRdb passed the 5' RACE reads through MiXCR, listing each CDR3 protein once. The sample lists fewer than 1,000,000 distinct CDR3 sequences, roughly 46% occurring once. Study-wide findings and caveats: There were more naive CD4+ cells and higher diversity in long-lived donors than in aged donors.

The germline V and J ends were trimmed by 1 base and 3 bases, with 19 bases remaining between them. The CDR3 length is 17 residues. The J gene is TRBJ2-7, the V gene TRBV12-3 or TRBV12-4; perhaps D is TRBD1 or TRBD2 (5 bases each). The sample was blood. The sequence was collected from a man at least 80 years old in good health. For the CDR3, the DNA is TGTGCCAGCAGTTTAGGGGGAGTGCAGGGTCTTAGCTACGAGCAGTACTTC. Its protein product is CASSLGGVQGLSYEQYF.